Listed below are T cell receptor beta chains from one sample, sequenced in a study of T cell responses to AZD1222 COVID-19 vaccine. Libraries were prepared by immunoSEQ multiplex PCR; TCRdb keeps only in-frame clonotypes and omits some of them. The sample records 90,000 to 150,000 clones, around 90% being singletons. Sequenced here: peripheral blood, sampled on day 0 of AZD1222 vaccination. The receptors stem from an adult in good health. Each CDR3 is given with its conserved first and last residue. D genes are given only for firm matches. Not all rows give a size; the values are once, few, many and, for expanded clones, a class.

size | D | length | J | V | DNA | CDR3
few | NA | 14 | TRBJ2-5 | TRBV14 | TGTGCCAGCAGCCAAGATCCCCCACAAGAGACCCAGTACTTC | CASSQDPPQETQYF
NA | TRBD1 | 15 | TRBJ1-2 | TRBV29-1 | TGCAGCGTTGAACCGTACAGGGGGCCTGGCTATGGCTACACCTTC | CSVEPYRGPGYGYTF
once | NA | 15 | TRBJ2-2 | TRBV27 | TGTGCCAGCAGTTACCTCAGGGGAAGCACCGGGGAGCTGTTTTTT | CASSYLRGSTGELFF
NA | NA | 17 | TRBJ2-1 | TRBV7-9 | TGTGCCAGCAGCTTATATGGGGATAGGAGATCCTACAATGAGCAGTTCTTC | CASSLYGDRRSYNEQFF
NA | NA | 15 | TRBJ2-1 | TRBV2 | TGTGCCAGCACCCGGGCGGCGAATCCCTACAATGAGCAGTTCTTC | CASTRAANPYNEQFF
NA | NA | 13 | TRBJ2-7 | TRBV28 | TGTGCCAGCAGTTTAATAGGGGAAGACGAGCAGTACTTC | CASSLIGEDEQYF
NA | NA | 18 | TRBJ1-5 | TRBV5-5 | TGTGCCAGCAGTATCGGACAGTTCAATACCTATAGCAATCAGCCCCAGCATTTT | CASSIGQFNTYSNQPQHF
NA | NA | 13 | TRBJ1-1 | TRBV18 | TGTGCCAGCTCGCCCCAGGGTAGCACTGAAGCTTTCTTT | CASSPQGSTEAFF
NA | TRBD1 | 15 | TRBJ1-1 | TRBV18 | TGTGCCAGCTCACCGAGGACAGGGGAGAACACTGAAGCTTTCTTT | CASSPRTGENTEAFF
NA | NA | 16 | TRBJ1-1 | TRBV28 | TGTGCCAGCCGTAGGGGGGGGAGCAGTCGGAGCACTGAAGCTTTCTTT | CASRRGGSSRSTEAFF
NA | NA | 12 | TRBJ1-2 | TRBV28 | TGTGCCAGCAGTAGAGAGACCTATGGCTACACCTTC | CASSRETYGYTF
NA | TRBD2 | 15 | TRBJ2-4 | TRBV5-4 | TGTGCCAGCAGCATGGGAGGGGTAGCCAAAAACATTCAGTACTTC | CASSMGGVAKNIQYF
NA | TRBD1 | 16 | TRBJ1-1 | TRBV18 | TGTGCCAGCTCACCACCCACAGGGGCGCGGAACACTGAAGCTTTCTTT | CASSPPTGARNTEAFF
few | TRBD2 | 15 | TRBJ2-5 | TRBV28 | TGTGCCAGCTCTGGCCTAGCGGAACTTCAAGAGACCCAGTACTTC | CASSGLAELQETQYF
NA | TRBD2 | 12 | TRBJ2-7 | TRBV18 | TGTGCCAGCTCGCCGGGACTATACGAGCAGTACTTC | CASSPGLYEQYF
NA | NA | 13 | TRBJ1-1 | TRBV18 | TGTGCCAGCTCACACAACAGAAACACTGAAGCTTTCTTT | CASSHNRNTEAFF
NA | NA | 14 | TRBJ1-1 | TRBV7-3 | TGTGCCAGCAGCACTACAGGAGGGGACACTGAAGCTTTCTTT | CASSTTGGDTEAFF
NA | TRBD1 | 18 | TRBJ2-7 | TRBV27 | TGTGCCCCGGCCCGGGACAGACGTTTTGTAGTGAGCTCCTACGAGCAGTACTTC | CAPARDRRFVVSSYEQYF
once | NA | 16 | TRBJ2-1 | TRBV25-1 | TGTGCCAGCAACCGGGCAGGGGGGGGCCAGATTACTGAGCAGTTCTTC | CASNRAGGGQITEQFF
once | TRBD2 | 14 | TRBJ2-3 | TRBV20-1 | TGCAGTGCTAGTCCGGGGGGGATGAAGGATACGCAGTATTTT | CSASPGGMKDTQYF
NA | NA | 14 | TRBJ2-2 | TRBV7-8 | TGTGCCAGCTGGGGTCGCGGGGTCAACGGGGAGCTGTTTTTT | CASWGRGVNGELFF
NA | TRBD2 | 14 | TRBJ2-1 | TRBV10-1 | TGCGCCAGCAGTAGCGGGGGGTTCATCAATGAGCAGTTCTTC | CASSSGGFINEQFF
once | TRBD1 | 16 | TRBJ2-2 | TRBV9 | TGTGCCAGCAGCGTGGGCGGACAGGGGAACACCGGGGAGCTGTTTTTT | CASSVGGQGNTGELFF
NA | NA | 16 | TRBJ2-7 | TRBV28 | TGTGCCAGCAGTTCGACGTCCAGGGTTACGACCTACGAGCAGTACTTC | CASSSTSRVTTYEQYF
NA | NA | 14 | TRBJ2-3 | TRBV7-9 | TGTGCCAGCAGCTCCAGCGGAATCACAGATACGCAGTATTTT | CASSSSGITDTQYF
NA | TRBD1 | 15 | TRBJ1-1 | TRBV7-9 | TGTGCCAGCAGCCCCTGGACAGGGGCGGACACTGAAGCTTTCTTT | CASSPWTGADTEAFF